Below are 12 T cell receptor beta chains sequenced from a single sample in a study of OX40 agonist ivuxolimab in advanced cancers. Measured with immunoSEQ multiplex PCR; TCRdb has only the in-frame clones, and not every one. The sample lists about 120,000 clones; around 93% were seen once. Source: CD4+ or CD8+ T cells sorted from blood, taken in a trial of the OX40 agonist ivuxolimab. These receptors were collected from an adult with an advanced solid tumor such as melanoma, head and neck, liver or kidney cancer.

About this clone: A read error may produce the germline difference seen at one junction end. The rearrangement joins TRBV7-9 to TRBJ2-7, with a weak D call TRBD1 (5 bases). The germline gives CDR1 SEHNR, CDR2 FQNEAQ (reference sequence). The CDR3 is 12 amino acids. The CDR3 spells CASSLVWNRKDF. CDR3 nucleotide sequence: TGTGCCAGCAGCTTAGTATGGAACAGGAAAGACTTC.

The chain joins TRBV6-5 to TRBJ1-3; TRBD1 might be the D (6 bases). The CDR3 totals 15 residues. The V gene lost 5 bases and the J gene lost 1 base, with 12 bases spanning the gap. Germline lookup yields CDR1 MNHEY and CDR2 SVGAGI. CDR3 sequence reads: CASSRGQRSGNTIYF. Written as DNA, the CDR3 is TGTGCCAGCAGTAGAGGACAGCGGTCTGGAAACACCATATATTTT.

This sequence joins TRBV7-3 and TRBJ2-2; tentatively, D is TRBD1 or TRBD2 (6 bases each). Trimming took 2 bases from V and 4 from J, leaving 14 bases between them. CDR1 is SGHTA, CDR2 FQGTGA, per germline. The CDR3 loop spans 16 amino acids. The CDR3 region has the DNA TGTGCCAGCAGCTTACCGTGGGGGGCGAGCACCGGGGAGCTGTTTTTT. It codes for CASSLPWGASTGELFF.

This chain connects TRBV29-1 to TRBJ2-6; 8 nucleotides line up with TRBD1. The CDR3 spans 17 residues. V lost 2 bases and J lost 2; bases outside the gene matches: 8. Germline V gene lookup returns CDR1 SQVTM and CDR2 ANQGSEA. CDR3 residues: CSVETRTGGAGANVLTF. In nucleotides, the CDR3 is TGCAGCGTTGAAACCCGTACAGGGGGTGCTGGGGCCAACGTCCTGACTTTC. Full variable domain (missing parts from reference TRBV29-1 and TRBJ2-6): SAVISQKPSRDICQRGTSLTIQCQVDSQVTMMFWYRQQPGQSLTLIATANQGSEATYESGFVIDKFPISRPNLTFSTLTVSNMSPEDSSIYLCSVETRTGGAGANVLTFGAGSRLTVL.

This chain links TRBV6-5 with TRBJ2-3; D possibly corresponds to TRBD1 (5 bases). Germline V gives CDR1 MNHEY, CDR2 SVGAGI. Trimming left V 4 bases short and J 5 bases short, with 13 bases between. The CDR3 is made up of 14 amino acids. The CDR3 spells CASSSETGRDTQYF. The CDR3 DNA is TGTGCCAGCAGTTCAGAAACAGGTCGAGATACGCAGTATTTT.

The chain has TRBV9 and TRBJ2-1; 11 bases are shared with TRBD2. V was clipped by 0 bases and J by 9 bases; unmatched bases: 8. CDR1 and CDR2 (germline): SGDLS, YYNGEE. CDR3 length: 16 residues. The CDR3 region is CASSVVAGGSPGEQFF. The CDR3 DNA reads as TGTGCCAGCAGCGTAGTAGCGGGGGGGTCCCCTGGTGAGCAGTTCTTC.

V gene TRBV28 combines with J gene TRBJ1-4; 10 nucleotides align to TRBD1. The V gene's germline CDR1 is MDHEN and CDR2 SYDVKM. Germline trimming cut 6 bases from V and 4 bases from J; bases unmatched to any gene: 5. The CDR3 consists of 15 residues. The CDR3 bases are TGTGCCAGCAGGAAGACAGGGGGCGGTAATGAAAAACTGTTTTTT. It yields the protein CASRKTGGGNEKLFF.

This sequence joins TRBV6-1 and TRBJ2-2; 7 bases map to TRBD1. Germline V gene lookup returns CDR1 MNHNS and CDR2 SASEGT. V lost 6 bases and J lost 1; bases outside the gene matches: 5. This CDR3 region has 15 residues. This chain's CDR3 is CASRKTGQNTGELFF. The CDR3 nucleotides are TGTGCCAGCAGGAAGACAGGGCAGAACACCGGGGAGCTGTTTTTT.

V and J are TRBV19 and TRBJ2-3, with D hard to call. The germline V and J ends were trimmed by 2 bases and 4 bases, with 10 bases remaining between them. Germline CDR1 reads LNHDA; CDR2 reads SQIVND (reference sequence). This CDR3 is built from 14 residues. CDR3 amino acids: CASSIMGSADTQYF. CDR3 DNA: TGTGCCAGTAGTATAATGGGTTCTGCAGATACGCAGTATTTT.

The V gene is TRBV30, the J gene TRBJ1-2; possibly TRBD1 for D (5 bases). From germline, CDR1 is GTSNPN and CDR2 SVGIG (reference sequence). CDR3 length: 14 amino acids. The V end was cut by 6 bases, the J end by 4 bases, with 18 bases between. The CDR3 DNA reads as TGTGCCTGTATCCCGCGTGGGGCCCGCTATGGCTACACCTTC. This gives the protein CACIPRGARYGYTF.

V gene TRBV28 combines with J gene TRBJ1-4; 8 bases align to TRBD1. V was pared by 5 bases and J by 10 bases, with 15 bases of the junction left unmatched. Germline-derived CDR1 and CDR2 are MDHEN and SYDVKM. The CDR3 runs 16 residues. CDR3 residues: CASSHLRGQGGRKLFF. The CDR3 region has the DNA TGTGCCAGCAGTCATCTCCGAGGACAGGGCGGACGAAAACTGTTTTTT.

This chain's CDR3 is CASSLNGNTEAFF. CDR3 nucleotides: TGTGCCAGCAGCTTAAATGGGAACACTGAAGCTTTCTTT. V is TRBV7-3 and J is TRBJ1-1; no clear D. CDR1 is SGHTA and CDR2 is FQGTGA in the germline V gene. The CDR3 has 13 amino acids. The V gene lost 1 base and the J gene lost 1 base, with 4 bases spanning the gap.